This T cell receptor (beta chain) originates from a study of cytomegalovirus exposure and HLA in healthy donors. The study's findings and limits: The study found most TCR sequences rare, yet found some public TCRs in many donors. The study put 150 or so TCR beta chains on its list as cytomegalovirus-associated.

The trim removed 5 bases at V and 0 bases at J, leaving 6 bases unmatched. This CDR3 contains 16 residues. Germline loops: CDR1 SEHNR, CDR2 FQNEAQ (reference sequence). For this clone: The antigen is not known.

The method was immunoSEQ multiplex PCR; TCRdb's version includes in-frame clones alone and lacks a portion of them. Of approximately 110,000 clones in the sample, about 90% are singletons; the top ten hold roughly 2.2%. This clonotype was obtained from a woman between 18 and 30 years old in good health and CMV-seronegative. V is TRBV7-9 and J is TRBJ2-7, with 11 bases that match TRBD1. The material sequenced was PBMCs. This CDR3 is CASSPGQGAISYEQYF. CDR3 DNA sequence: TGTGCCAGCAGCCCAGGACAGGGGGCTATCTCCTACGAGCAGTACTTC.